The T cell receptor (beta chain) described here comes from a study of blood T cell repertoires in COVID-19. For the study at large: Material from acute and convalescent COVID-19 was sourced from the United States, Italy and Spain. T cells, B-cell-depleted T cells, or PBMCs provided the cDNA or gDNA that served as material.

Source study methods: Amplification with reference gene primers provided the estimates of nucleated cell counts. The data were produced by immunoSEQ multiplex PCR, yet TCRdb's version contains in-frame clones alone and is incomplete. From that table come the V and J calls and clone size; the DNA was used to work out D and trimming. The sample lists fewer than 15,000 clones, about 84% seen once, with 25% to 30% in the top ten. This TCR was recovered from a human donor in a cohort sampled during active COVID-19. The sequenced material came from peripheral blood.

The CDR3 loop is CASSPGGSGNTIYF. The CDR3 DNA reads TGTGCCAGCAGCCCGGGGGGATCTGGAAACACCATATATTTT. The V and J genes are TRBV28 and TRBJ1-3; D possibly corresponds to TRBD1 (5 bases). CDR3 length equals 14 residues. Germline CDR1 and CDR2: MDHEN and SYDVKM. Trimming removed 6 bases from V and 1 base from J, with 10 bases in between.